What follows is one TCR beta chain and its context. Its antigen remains unknown. TCRdb's table, derived via immunoSEQ multiplex PCR, lists solely in-frame clones and lacks some. The table lists tens of thousands of clones, about 90% of them singletons. This entry belongs to a study of T cells in localized non-small cell lung cancer. The V gene's germline CDR1 is MDHEN and CDR2 SYDVKM. CDR3 size: 13 residues. The ends were cut back, 6 bases at V and 6 bases at J, with 12 bases in the middle. Regarding the study as a whole: A single tumor region was sequenced, leaving heterogeneity possible. For the top 100 tumor clones, a median about 56 also appeared in adjacent lung. Prolonged overall survival went with higher T cell density in the blood.

The sample consisted of peripheral blood, taken before any cancer treatment. The receptor was derived from a man aged 40-75 years with stage I lung adenocarcinoma. This chain connects TRBV28 to TRBJ1-5, with D possibly TRBD1 on 6 matching bases. CDR3 protein: CASRPQGIQPQHF. Written as DNA, the CDR3 is TGTGCCAGCAGACCACAGGGTATTCAGCCCCAGCATTTT.